Following are 30 T cell receptor beta chains from one sample sequenced in a study of cytomegalovirus exposure and HLA in healthy donors. The PCR contained 60 Vbeta and 13 Jbeta primers. Data came from immunoSEQ multiplex PCR; TCRdb stores just in-frame clones and leaves some out. The sample yields some 41,000 clones, of which the top ten take up over 3.5%. Material: PBMCs. These receptors were obtained from a male donor in good health and CMV-seronegative.

The genes are TRBV5-1 and TRBJ1-4; D is ambiguous. This CDR3 has 15 amino acids. CDR1 is SGHRS, CDR2 YFSETQ, per germline. The V and J ends lost 4 bases and 5 bases respectively, with 15 bases between them. The CDR3 nucleotides are TGCGCCAGCAGCACCTCAACAGATTCCAATGAAAAACTGTTTTTT. Amino acids: CASSTSTDSNEKLFF.

The rearrangement links TRBV19 to TRBJ2-1, with TRBD2 matching 9 bases. The CDR3 is 15 residues long. V lost 6 bases to trimming and J lost 4 bases; unmatched junction nucleotides: 7. Germline CDR1 LNHDA, CDR2 SQIVND (reference sequence). CDR3 coding DNA: TGTGCCAGTAGCAGTATGACTAGCGGATACAATGAGCAGTTCTTC. The encoded protein is CASSSMTSGYNEQFF.

The chain carries TRBV6-5 and TRBJ1-1; possibly TRBD1 for D (5 bases). The CDR3 spans 13 residues. The germline V gene has CDR1 MNHEY and CDR2 SVGAGI. The V end was cut by 6 bases, the J end by 3 bases, with 11 bases between. CDR3 protein: CASRNQGYTEAFF. Written as DNA, the CDR3 is TGTGCCAGCAGAAACCAGGGCTACACTGAAGCTTTCTTT.

The V and J genes are TRBV7-2 and TRBJ2-5; 8 bases fit TRBD2. Unmatched junction bases numbered 5, after V lost 1 base and J lost 1 base. CDR1 is SGHTA, CDR2 FQGNSA, per germline. The CDR3 loop spans 16 amino acids. The CDR3 spells CASSLGFGTSQETQYF. The CDR3 coding sequence is TGTGCCAGCAGCTTAGGTTTCGGGACTAGCCAAGAGACCCAGTACTTC.

The gene calls are TRBV6-5 and TRBJ2-7; maybe TRBD1 (6 bases). V was clipped by 6 bases and J by 5 bases, with 8 bases between them. CDR1 MNHEY and CDR2 SVGAGI come from the germline V gene. The CDR3 loop spans 11 amino acids. CDR3 in DNA: TGTGCCAGCAGCCAGGGGCACGAGCAGTACTTC. Translation: CASSQGHEQYF.

The chain recombines TRBV9 with TRBJ2-2; the D gene is possibly TRBD2 (5 bases). Germline assignment: CDR1 SGDLS and CDR2 YYNGEE. The CDR3 runs 15 residues. V gave up 4 bases and J gave up 3 bases, with 13 bases separating them. CDR3 loop: CASSSVASYTGELFF. The CDR3 nucleotides read TGTGCCAGCAGCTCCGTAGCGAGTTACACCGGGGAGCTGTTTTTT.

The chain carries TRBV6-6 and TRBJ1-5, with D maybe TRBD1 (6 bases). Germline V gene lookup returns CDR1 MNHNY and CDR2 SVGAGI (reference sequence). Trimming took off 4 bases at V and 4 bases at J, with 8 bases between the two ends. The CDR3 covers 13 residues. The CDR3, as DNA: TGTGCCAGCAGTTTCGGACAGAATCAGCCCCAGCATTTT. Its translation: CASSFGQNQPQHF.

CDR3 DNA sequence: TGCGCCAGCAGCATCGTAGCTAGCACAGATACGCAGTATTTT. It is translated as CASSIVASTDTQYF. This chain connects TRBV5-1 to TRBJ2-3; D call uncertain. CDR1 and CDR2 (germline): SGHRS, YFSETQ. CDR3 size: 14 residues. V shed 4 bases and J shed 0 bases, with 9 bases lying between them.

The chain has TRBV15 and TRBJ2-7; TRBD2 agrees at 11 bases. The CDR3 loop spans 15 amino acids. V dropped 5 bases and J dropped 3; count of bases not matched to a gene: 6. Germline values: CDR1 LNHNV, CDR2 YYDKDF (reference sequence). The CDR3 nucleotides read TGTGCCACCAGCCTATTAGCGGGGGGGGTCTACGAGCAGTACTTC. Translating it yields CATSLLAGGVYEQYF. The variable domain in full, completed from reference TRBV15 and TRBJ2-7, reads DAMVIQNPRYQVTQFGKPVTLSCSQTLNHNVMYWYQQKSSQAPKLLFHYYDKDFNNEADTPDNFQSRRPNTSFCFLDIRSPGLGDTAMYLCATSLLAGGVYEQYFGPGTRLTVT.

The chain carries TRBV18 and TRBJ1-5; D is ambiguous. CDR1 and CDR2 from the germline V gene are KGHSH and LQKENI. The germline V and J ends were trimmed by 5 bases and 15 bases, with 20 bases remaining between them. The CDR3 is 13 amino acids. The DNA of the CDR3 is TGTGCCAGCTCATCCGCCGGGTCCGGAGTTTTGCATTTT. Translated: CASSSAGSGVLHF.

This sequence joins TRBV4-1 and TRBJ2-3; 9 bases align to TRBD2. The V gene end was trimmed by 4 bases and the J gene end by 4 bases; junction bases not matched to a gene: 12. Germline values: CDR1 MGHRA, CDR2 YSYEKL. The CDR3 sequence is 17 residues long. The CDR3 spells CASSRYAAGGVSDTQYF. CDR3 bases: TGCGCCAGCAGCCGCTACGCGGCGGGAGGGGTGTCAGATACGCAGTATTTT.

The rearrangement joins TRBV2 to TRBJ2-7; 10 bases align to TRBD1. The V and J ends lost 4 bases and 1 base, in that order; junction bases with no gene match: 4. Germline V CDR1 and CDR2: SNHLY, FYNNEI. CDR3 length: 15 amino acids. In DNA form, the CDR3 reads TGTGCCAGCAGTGCCCGGGACAGGGGATCCTACGAGCAGTACTTC. Protein: CASSARDRGSYEQYF.

This chain links TRBV9 with TRBJ1-2, with a tentative D call TRBD1 (6 bases). The CDR3 has 13 amino acids. CDR1 is SGDLS and CDR2 is YYNGEE in the germline V gene. With 3 bases removed from V and 3 bases from J, the gap between germline ends came to 9 bases. This chain's CDR3 is CASSADRYYGYTF. In nucleotides, the CDR3 is TGTGCCAGCAGCGCGGACAGATACTATGGCTACACCTTC.

This chain joins TRBV6-1 and TRBJ2-5; D might be TRBD2 (5 bases). The V end lost 5 bases, the J end lost 5 bases, and 9 bases lay between the germline ends. Germline assignment: CDR1 MNHNS and CDR2 SASEGT. This CDR3 is built from 12 residues. The CDR3 DNA follows: TGTGCCAGCAGTTTTTGGGAGGAGACCCAGTACTTC. It is translated as CASSFWEETQYF.

This rearrangement joins TRBV29-1 to TRBJ1-2; D unclear. The CDR3 extends over 12 amino acids. Trimming took 5 bases from V and 2 from J, leaving 9 bases between them. CDR1 is SQVTM, CDR2 ANQGSEA, per germline. The CDR3, as DNA: TGCAGCGTTTATAGTCCCAACTATGGCTACACCTTC. Protein: CSVYSPNYGYTF. The variable domain in full, completed from reference TRBV29-1 and TRBJ1-2, reads SAVISQKPSRDICQRGTSLTIQCQVDSQVTMMFWYRQQPGQSLTLIATANQGSEATYESGFVIDKFPISRPNLTFSTLTVSNMSPEDSSIYLCSVYSPNYGYTFGSGTRLTVV.

The chain employs TRBV5-1 and TRBJ1-1; possibly TRBD1 for D (5 bases). This CDR3 region has 14 residues. The V end was cut by 4 bases, the J end by 5 bases, with 15 bases between. The germline V gene has CDR1 SGHRS and CDR2 YFSETQ. DNA for the CDR3: TGCGCCAGCAGCCGCCTCTCGGGGGTTACTGAAGCTTTCTTT. This translates into CASSRLSGVTEAFF.

The CDR3 coding sequence is TGTGCCAGCAGTTTTCCCGCAGGTAGCAATCAGCCCCAGCATTTT. Its translation is CASSFPAGSNQPQHF. This chain links TRBV28 with TRBJ1-5; D not resolved. Trimming took 3 bases from V and 0 from J, leaving 9 bases between them. Germline lookup yields CDR1 MDHEN and CDR2 SYDVKM. CDR3 length: 15 amino acids. The complete variable domain, with remaining parts taken from reference TRBV28 and TRBJ1-5, reads DVKVTQSSRYLVKRTGEKVFLECVQDMDHENMFWYRQDPGLGLRLIYFSYDVKMKEKGDIPEGYSVSREKKERFSLILESASTNQTSMYLCASSFPAGSNQPQHFGDGTRLSIL.

This CDR3 reads CASSPGDLQETQYF. CDR3 nucleotides: TGTGCCAGCAGTCCGGGGGACCTCCAAGAGACCCAGTACTTC. V and J are TRBV28 and TRBJ2-5; possibly TRBD2 for D (6 bases). The germline V gene encodes CDR1 MDHEN and CDR2 SYDVKM. Trimming cost V 5 bases and J 1 base, with 11 bases left between them. The CDR3 extends over 14 amino acids.

This sequence joins TRBV6-1 and TRBJ1-5; D unclear. V dropped 2 bases and J dropped 5 bases, with 7 bases sitting between them. The CDR3 runs 13 residues. CDR1 and CDR2 (germline): MNHNS, SASEGT. The DNA for the CDR3 is TGTGCCAGCAGTGAAAGCAGGCATCAGCCCCAGCATTTT. It encodes CASSESRHQPQHF.

The chain joins TRBV19 to TRBJ2-1; D unclear. The CDR3 is made up of 12 amino acids. The germline V gene has CDR1 LNHDA and CDR2 SQIVND (reference sequence). V was pared by 1 base and J by 10 bases, with 8 bases between. Written as DNA, the CDR3 is TGTGCCAGTAGTATAGGAGGTCGGGAGCAGTTCTTC. This sequence encodes CASSIGGREQFF.

The chain recombines TRBV7-3 with TRBJ1-3, with 8 positions matching TRBD1. CDR1 and CDR2 (germline): SGHTA, FQGTGA. The V gene end was trimmed by 6 bases and the J gene end by 4 bases; junction bases not matched to a gene: 5. CDR3 length equals 14 residues. The CDR3 bases are TGTGCCAGCAGTAAGACAGGGGTCGGAAACACCATATATTTT. This encodes CASSKTGVGNTIYF.

The CDR3 DNA reads TGCGCCAGCAGCCCAAAACCCGGGACCTACGAGCAGTACTTC. Its protein is CASSPKPGTYEQYF. This sequence joins TRBV5-1 and TRBJ2-7; D perhaps matches TRBD2 (5 bases). With 4 bases removed from V and 2 bases from J, the gap between germline ends came to 13 bases. Germline V gives CDR1 SGHRS, CDR2 YFSETQ. This CDR3 spans 14 amino acids.

The CDR3 DNA sequence: TGTGCCAGCAGCCAATCCGGGTACACCGGGGAGCTGTTTTTT. Protein sequence: CASSQSGYTGELFF. This sequence joins TRBV14 and TRBJ2-2, with D uncertain. Germline V CDR1 and CDR2: SGHDN, FVKESK. The V gene lost 2 bases and the J gene lost 3 bases, with 7 bases spanning the gap. The CDR3 spans 14 residues.

The chain combines TRBV27 with TRBJ2-1; 9 bases align to TRBD1. V lost 4 bases to trimming and J lost 7 bases; unmatched junction nucleotides: 5. The germline CDR1 and CDR2 sequences are MNHEY and SMNVEV (reference sequence). This CDR3 contains 14 residues. In nucleotides, the CDR3 is TGTGCCAGCAGTTCGCACAGGGGGCGGAATGAGCAGTTCTTC. This codes for CASSSHRGRNEQFF.

V usage is TRBV5-1 and J usage is TRBJ1-4; D call uncertain. CDR1 is SGHRS and CDR2 is YFSETQ in the germline V gene. This CDR3 contains 13 residues. Between the trimmed V and J ends, which lost 0 bases and 6 bases, there was a span of 6 bases. The CDR3 DNA is TGCGCCAGCAGCTTGGGAGGCTATGAAAAACTGTTTTTT. Protein: CASSLGGYEKLFF.

The CDR3 loop is CASSEGTGVGQPQHF. The CDR3 DNA follows: TGTGCCAGCAGTGAAGGGACAGGGGTGGGTCAGCCCCAGCATTTT. The chain employs TRBV6-1 and TRBJ1-5; 9 positions match TRBD1. The germline V gene encodes CDR1 MNHNS and CDR2 SASEGT. The trim removed 1 base at V and 6 bases at J, leaving 4 bases unmatched. The CDR3 is 15 amino acids.

The CDR3 protein is CASSTYRLSNYGYTF. The CDR3 DNA reads TGTGCCAGCAGCACGTACAGATTATCAAACTATGGCTACACCTTC. This chain links TRBV13 with TRBJ1-2; no firm D call. The germline gives CDR1 PRHDT, CDR2 FYEKMQ (reference sequence). V was pared by 5 bases and J by 2 bases, with 15 bases between. There are 15 residues in the CDR3.

The chain uses TRBV7-9 and TRBJ2-3; D is unclear. Germline V gives CDR1 SEHNR, CDR2 FQNEAQ (reference sequence). Trimming left V 5 bases short and J 5 bases short, with 14 bases between. The CDR3 spans 14 residues. The DNA for the CDR3 is TGTGCCAGCAGCGCTCGACTCCCTGTAGATACGCAGTATTTT. Its protein is CASSARLPVDTQYF.

V is TRBV9 and J is TRBJ2-1, with a possible D match to TRBD1 (6 bases). With 7 bases removed from V and 2 bases from J, the gap between germline ends came to 13 bases. CDR3 length: 14 amino acids. Germline V gives CDR1 SGDLS, CDR2 YYNGEE. CDR3 sequence (DNA): TGTGCCAGCCAGCTGGGGGCGGCCTACAATGAGCAGTTCTTC. Residues: CASQLGAAYNEQFF.

The gene calls are TRBV7-8 and TRBJ1-3; D unresolved. The CDR3 extends over 14 amino acids. The germline V gene has CDR1 SGHVS and CDR2 FQNEAQ. Trimming pared 1 base from V and 0 bases from J, leaving 4 bases between. In nucleotides, the CDR3 is TGTGCCAGCAGCTTAGACAGCTCTGGAAACACCATATATTTT. Protein sequence: CASSLDSSGNTIYF.